Shown below are 5 T cell receptor beta chains from a single sample sequenced in a study. TCRdb re-derived calls from the reads in MiXCR, one entry per CDR3 protein. The table lists over 14,000 distinct CDR3 sequences, about 38% of them singletons. Sequencing input: blood. Receptor source: a human donor.

V is TRBV20-1 and J is TRBJ2-7, with D maybe TRBD1 (6 bases). Germline lookup yields CDR1 DFQATT and CDR2 SNEGSKA (reference sequence). The length of the CDR3 is 15 residues. The ends were cut back, 0 bases at V and 2 bases at J, with 14 bases in the middle. CDR3 nucleotide sequence: TGCAGTGCTAGAGATCCTCCCGGGACAACCTACGAGCAGTACTTC. Residues: CSARDPPGTTYEQYF.

In its sample, this clonotype is medium-sized. J is TRBJ2-5 and V is TRBV18; D unclear. CDR1 is KGHSH, CDR2 LQKENI, per germline. The CDR3 length is 14 residues. V lost 1 base to trimming and J lost 5 bases, with 11 bases between them. The CDR3 reads CASSPQATRETQYF. The CDR3 DNA follows: TGTGCCAGCTCACCACAAGCAACGCGGGAGACCCAGTACTTC. The variable domain in full, completed from reference TRBV18 and TRBJ2-5, reads NAGVMQNPRHLVRRRGQEARLRCSPMKGHSHVYWYRQLPEEGLKFMVYLQKENIIDESGMPKERFSAEFPKEGPSILRIQQVVRGDSAAYFCASSPQATRETQYFGPGTRLLVL.

This clonotype was recorded many times. The CDR3 loop reads CASSQVRISYNEQFF. Written as DNA, the CDR3 is TGTGCCAGCAGCCAAGTCCGGATTTCCTACAATGAGCAGTTCTTC. The chain employs TRBV14 and TRBJ2-1, with unresolved D. V was clipped by 1 base and J by 1 base, with 8 bases between them. This CDR3 region has 15 residues. Germline CDR1 SGHDN, CDR2 FVKESK.

By share of the sample, this clonotype is medium-sized. The chain employs TRBV29-1 and TRBJ2-3, with D uncertain. Per germline, CDR1 SQVTM and CDR2 ANQGSEA. Trimming cost V 3 bases and J 0 bases, with 7 bases left between them. The CDR3 spans 13 residues. CDR3 sequence (DNA): TGCAGCGTTGAGAGGTCGAGCACAGATACGCAGTATTTT. Translating it yields CSVERSSTDTQYF.

This chain joins TRBV18 and TRBJ2-1, with D unclear. The V and J ends lost 0 bases and 5 bases respectively, with 8 bases between them. Germline CDR1 reads KGHSH; CDR2 reads LQKENI. This CDR3 is built from 14 residues. CDR3 loop: CASSPPSSHNEQFF. CDR3 nucleotides: TGTGCCAGCTCACCACCAAGTTCCCACAATGAGCAGTTCTTC. The variable domain in full, with the rest retrieved from reference TRBV18 and TRBJ2-1, is NAGVMQNPRHLVRRRGQEARLRCSPMKGHSHVYWYRQLPEEGLKFMVYLQKENIIDESGMPKERFSAEFPKEGPSILRIQQVVRGDSAAYFCASSPPSSHNEQFFGPGTRLTVL.